These 14 T cell receptor beta chains were sequenced from one sample in a study of T cells in Graves' hyperthyroidism and ophthalmopathy (dated by TCRdb to the late 2010s). Preparation of the library involved multiplex PCR. Sequencing relied on an Illumina HiSeq 2000. TCR beta CDR3 regions were amplified from RNA transcripts. A first-round RT-PCR of the TCR CDR3 used the HTBI primer set with the Qiagen OneStep RT-PCR kit. In TCRdb, the public reads were trimmed at Q25 with fastp and aligned with MiXCR, with productive beta chains retained. Rows are unified per CDR3 protein, each entry keeping the most common DNA and genes. Across this sample there are about 610,000 distinct CDR3 sequences, with approximately 15% seen only once. The ten largest clones capture roughly 3.3% of the sample. Specimen: blood. The receptors were gathered from a woman aged 40-49 years with Graves' ophthalmopathy.

The genes are TRBV20-1 and TRBJ2-1; D gene uncertain. CDR3 size: 13 residues. The germline gives CDR1 DFQATT, CDR2 SNEGSKA (reference sequence). V was cut by 3 bases and J by 10 bases, with 16 bases left in between. The CDR3 spells CSASLSPSVEQFF. CDR3 bases: TGCAGTGCTAGTTTATCCCCTTCTGTCGAGCAGTTCTTC.

V gene TRBV20-1 combines with J gene TRBJ2-3; perhaps TRBD1 as D (6 bases). The CDR3 runs to 14 residues. The V end lost 2 bases, the J end lost 2 bases, and 11 bases lay between the germline ends. Germline V CDR1 and CDR2: DFQATT, SNEGSKA (reference sequence). The CDR3 sequence is CSARQDSTTDTQYF. CDR3 sequence (DNA): TGCAGTGCTAGACAGGACAGTACCACAGATACGCAGTATTTT.

This clonotype was counted ten times or more. The chain employs TRBV20-1 and TRBJ1-1; 7 bases line up with TRBD1. Unmatched junction bases numbered 2, after V lost 1 base and J lost 0 bases. The CDR3 covers 14 residues. Germline assignment: CDR1 DFQATT and CDR2 SNEGSKA (reference sequence). CDR3 loop: CSARVDRLNTEAFF. CDR3 bases: TGCAGTGCTAGAGTGGACAGGCTGAACACTGAAGCTTTCTTT.

CDR3 DNA sequence: TGTGCCAGCAGCCAAGAACGACAGGGGAATGAAAAACTGTTTTTT. The encoded protein is CASSQERQGNEKLFF. This chain connects TRBV4-2 to TRBJ1-4, with 8 bases fitting TRBD1. The CDR3 loop spans 15 amino acids. CDR1 is LGHNA, CDR2 YNFKEQ, per germline. The trim removed 0 bases at V and 5 bases at J, leaving 2 bases unmatched.

This clonotype was recorded at least ten times. The chain combines TRBV13 with TRBJ1-2; no firm D call. The CDR3 has 14 amino acids. Germline V gives CDR1 PRHDT, CDR2 FYEKMQ (reference sequence). Trimming took off 2 bases at V and 5 bases at J, with 12 bases between the two ends. The CDR3 loop is CASSLLTSGYGYTF. CDR3 sequence (DNA): TGTGCCAGCAGCTTATTGACCTCGGGGTATGGCTACACCTTC. Full variable domain (outside the CDR3, taken from reference TRBV13 and TRBJ1-2): AAGVIQSPRHLIKEKRETATLKCYPIPRHDTVYWYQQGPGQDPQFLISFYEKMQSDKGSIPDRFSAQQFSDYHSELNMSSLELGDSALYFCASSLLTSGYGYTFGSGTRLTVV.

To note about this clonotype: A clone one base away is much larger, so this may be a read error. This sequence joins TRBV20-1 and TRBJ2-1; tentative D call: TRBD1 (5 bases). The CDR3 has 13 residues. CDR1 and CDR2 (germline): DFQATT, SNEGSKA (reference sequence). The DNA for the CDR3 is TGCAGAGCTGGGGCTGGGTCCTACAATGAGCAGTTCTTC. Translated, it gives CRAGAGSYNEQFF.

There are many counts of this clonotype. This chain connects TRBV5-1 to TRBJ2-6; D is uncertain. Per germline, CDR1 SGHRS and CDR2 YFSETQ. The CDR3 has 14 residues. Trimming removed 2 bases at V and 2 bases at J, with 5 bases between. CDR3 loop: CASSLDAGANVLTF. In DNA form, the CDR3 reads TGCGCCAGCAGCTTAGACGCTGGGGCCAACGTCCTGACTTTC.

This clonotype was seen repeatedly, ten times or more. The chain links TRBV11-2 to TRBJ2-7; D might be TRBD2 (5 bases). There are 13 residues in the CDR3. The germline V and J ends were trimmed by 6 bases and 3 bases, with 12 bases remaining between them. The V gene's germline CDR1 is SGHAT and CDR2 FQNNGV. The CDR3 DNA follows: TGTGCCAGCAGACTGGAGGCTGGCTACGAGCAGTACTTC. Amino acids: CASRLEAGYEQYF.

This clonotype was picked up many times. This rearrangement joins TRBV7-9 to TRBJ2-2, with D possibly being TRBD1 or TRBD2 (6 bases each). V gave up 7 bases and J gave up 3 bases, with 18 bases separating them. In germline, CDR1 is SEHNR, CDR2 FQNEAQ (reference sequence). The CDR3 contains 16 residues. In DNA form, the CDR3 reads TGTGCCAGCATCACCTACGGGGGACACTACACCGGGGAGCTGTTTTTT. Translated: CASITYGGHYTGELFF.

This clonotype was found many times. The chain has TRBV5-6 and TRBJ2-1; D is possibly TRBD1 (6 bases). Germline CDR1 is SGHDT and CDR2 is YYEEEE. Trimming stripped 2 bases from V and 9 bases from J, with 18 bases between. The CDR3 length is 15 residues. DNA of the CDR3: TGTGCCAGCAGCTTACTTCAGACAGGAAGGGGTGAGCAGTTCTTC. This translates into CASSLLQTGRGEQFF.

This clonotype was detected a few times. The rearrangement joins TRBV30 to TRBJ2-2, with 8 nucleotides matching TRBD2. V trimming: 4 bases; J trimming: 3 bases; junction bases outside the gene matches: 10. The CDR3 extends over 16 amino acids. Germline lookup yields CDR1 GTSNPN and CDR2 SVGIG (reference sequence). As DNA, the CDR3 is TGTGCCTGGACCGCGGCGGGGGGCTATTACACCGGGGAGCTGTTTTTT. This encodes CAWTAAGGYYTGELFF.

This clonotype was recorded at least ten times. This rearrangement joins TRBV5-1 to TRBJ2-1; TRBD2 might be the D (6 bases). The CDR3 loop spans 16 amino acids. V shed 4 bases and J shed 6 bases, with 20 bases lying between them. The germline V gene encodes CDR1 SGHRS and CDR2 YFSETQ. CDR3 protein: CASSGTMTGTPNEQFF. CDR3 in DNA: TGCGCCAGCAGCGGAACAATGACCGGGACTCCCAATGAGCAGTTCTTC.

The sample holds many counts of this clonotype. The chain uses TRBV30 and TRBJ1-6; D is unclear. V lost 3 bases to trimming and J lost 6 bases, with 3 bases between them. The CDR3 is 11 residues long. The germline V gene has CDR1 GTSNPN and CDR2 SVGIG (reference sequence). This CDR3 is CAWRINSPLHF. CDR3 DNA sequence: TGTGCCTGGAGGATTAATTCACCCCTCCACTTT.

The gene calls are TRBV2 and TRBJ1-5, with 8 bases fitting TRBD1. The germline V gene encodes CDR1 SNHLY and CDR2 FYNNEI. Losses at the gene ends were 4 bases for V and 5 bases for J; bases not matched to a gene: 4. The CDR3 has 14 residues. The CDR3 reads CASSGGQGYQPQHF. The CDR3, as DNA: TGTGCCAGCAGTGGCGGACAGGGCTATCAGCCCCAGCATTTT. Combining the CDR3 with reference TRBV2 and TRBJ1-5 gives the whole variable domain EPEVTQTPSHQVTQMGQEVILRCVPISNHLYFYWYRQILGQKVEFLVSFYNNEISEKSEIFDDQFSVERPDGSNFTLKIRSTKLEDSAMYFCASSGGQGYQPQHFGDGTRLSIL.